This TCR beta chain emerged from a study of radiotherapy plus CTLA-4 blockade in lung cancer. Study outcomes and limitations: Reportedly, early blood T cell clone dynamics best predicted response, with interferon-beta. Peripheral blood showed expansion of tumor-derived TCR clones after radiotherapy and ipilimumab.

This clone has only one observation. Antigen: not known. The data were produced by immunoSEQ multiplex PCR, yet TCRdb's version contains in-frame clones alone and is incomplete. There are approximately 28,000 clones in the sample; roughly 79% occur only once, and 20% to 25% lies in the top ten. The CDR3 has 13 amino acids. V shed 4 bases and J 4 bases; nucleotides not matched to a gene: 4. Germline values: CDR1 SGHDT, CDR2 YYEEEE. This clonotype was sampled from a human donor with non-small cell lung cancer that progressed on radiotherapy plus ipilimumab. Specimen: peripheral blood, collected from a patient treated with radiotherapy plus ipilimumab. This rearrangement joins TRBV5-6 to TRBJ1-2; TRBD1 matches 7 bases. The CDR3 DNA sequence: TGTGCCAGCAGCCTCGGACAGGTCTATGGCTACACCTTC. It is translated as CASSLGQVYGYTF.